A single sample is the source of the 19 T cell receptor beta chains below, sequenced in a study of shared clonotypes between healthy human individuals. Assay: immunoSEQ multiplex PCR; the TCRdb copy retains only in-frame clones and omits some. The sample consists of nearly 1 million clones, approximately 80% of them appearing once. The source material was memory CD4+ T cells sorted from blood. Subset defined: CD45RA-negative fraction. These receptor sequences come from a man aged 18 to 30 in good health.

CDR3 in amino acids: CASRPLGTSYEQYF. CDR3 bases: TGTGCCAGCAGACCACTCGGGACTAGCTACGAGCAGTACTTC. The chain has TRBV11-2 and TRBJ2-7; 8 bases are a match to TRBD2. The CDR3 extends over 14 amino acids. Per the germline V gene, CDR1 is SGHAT and CDR2 is FQNNGV. V lost 6 bases and J lost 3; bases outside the gene matches: 7. The full variable domain, with the rest looked up from reference TRBV11-2 and TRBJ2-7, is EAGVAQSPRYKIIEKRQSVAFWCNPISGHATLYWYQQILGQGPKLLIQFQNNGVVDDSQLPKDRFSAERLKGVDSTLKIQPAKLEDSAVYLCASRPLGTSYEQYFGPGTRLTVT.

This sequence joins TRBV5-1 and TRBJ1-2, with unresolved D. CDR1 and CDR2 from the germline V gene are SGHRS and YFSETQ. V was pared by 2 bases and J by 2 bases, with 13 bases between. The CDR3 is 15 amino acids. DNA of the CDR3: TGCGCCAGCAGCTTAGGGCAAAACCTAAACTATGGCTACACCTTC. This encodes CASSLGQNLNYGYTF.

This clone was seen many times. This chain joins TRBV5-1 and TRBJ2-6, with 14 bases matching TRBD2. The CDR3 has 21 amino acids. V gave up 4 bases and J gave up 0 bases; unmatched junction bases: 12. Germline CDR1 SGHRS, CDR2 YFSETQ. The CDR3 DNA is TGCGCCAGCAGCCCGTCCGGGACTAGCGGGAGAACCCGCTCTGGGGCCAACGTCCTGACTTTC. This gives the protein CASSPSGTSGRTRSGANVLTF.

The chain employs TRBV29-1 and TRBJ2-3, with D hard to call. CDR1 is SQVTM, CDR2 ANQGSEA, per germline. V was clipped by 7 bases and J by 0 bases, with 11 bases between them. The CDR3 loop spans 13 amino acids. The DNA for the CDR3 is TGCAGCGCCGAGGCGAAAAGCACAGATACGCAGTATTTT. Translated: CSAEAKSTDTQYF.

The CDR3 coding sequence is TGTGCCAGCAGCATTTCGGGACAGGGCACAGATACGCAGTATTTT. Translating it yields CASSISGQGTDTQYF. This rearrangement joins TRBV9 to TRBJ2-3; 8 nucleotides align to TRBD1. The CDR3 sequence is 15 residues long. Germline loops: CDR1 SGDLS, CDR2 YYNGEE. The V gene end was trimmed by 4 bases and the J gene end by 1 base; junction bases not matched to a gene: 5.

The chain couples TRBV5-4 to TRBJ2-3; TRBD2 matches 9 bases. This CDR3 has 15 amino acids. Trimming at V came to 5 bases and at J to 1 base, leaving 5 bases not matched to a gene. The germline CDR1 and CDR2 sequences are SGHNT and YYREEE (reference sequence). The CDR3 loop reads CASSSWTSGTDTQYF. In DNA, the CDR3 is TGTGCCAGCAGTAGCTGGACTAGCGGCACAGATACGCAGTATTTT.

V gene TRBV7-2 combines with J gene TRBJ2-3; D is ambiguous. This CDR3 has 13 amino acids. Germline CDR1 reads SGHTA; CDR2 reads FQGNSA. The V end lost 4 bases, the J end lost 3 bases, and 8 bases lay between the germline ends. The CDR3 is CASSSEVTDTQYF. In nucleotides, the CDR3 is TGTGCCAGCAGCTCAGAGGTGACAGATACGCAGTATTTT.

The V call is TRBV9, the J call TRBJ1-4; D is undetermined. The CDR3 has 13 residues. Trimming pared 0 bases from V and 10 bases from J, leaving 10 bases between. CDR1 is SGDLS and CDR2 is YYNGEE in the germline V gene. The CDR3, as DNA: TGTGCCAGCAGCGTAGACCCCCGGGGAAAACTGTTTTTT. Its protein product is CASSVDPRGKLFF.

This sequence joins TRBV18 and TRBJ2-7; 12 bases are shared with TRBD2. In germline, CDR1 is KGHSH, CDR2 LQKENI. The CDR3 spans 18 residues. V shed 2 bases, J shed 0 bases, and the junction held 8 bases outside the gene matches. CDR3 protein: CASSPGASGRDSSYEQYF. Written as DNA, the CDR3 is TGTGCCAGCTCACCAGGGGCTAGCGGGAGGGACAGCTCCTACGAGCAGTACTTC.

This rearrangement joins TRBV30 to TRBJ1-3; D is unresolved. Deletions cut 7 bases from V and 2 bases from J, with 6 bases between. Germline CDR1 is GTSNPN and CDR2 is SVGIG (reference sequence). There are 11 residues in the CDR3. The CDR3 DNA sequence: TGTGCCTCGCCGACTGGAAACACCATATATTTT. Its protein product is CASPTGNTIYF.

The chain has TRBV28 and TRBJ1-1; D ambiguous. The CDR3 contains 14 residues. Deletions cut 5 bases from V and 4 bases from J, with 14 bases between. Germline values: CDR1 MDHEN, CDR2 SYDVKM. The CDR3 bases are TGTGCCAGCAGTCCGAACGAAGGCGGCACTGAAGCTTTCTTT. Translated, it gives CASSPNEGGTEAFF.

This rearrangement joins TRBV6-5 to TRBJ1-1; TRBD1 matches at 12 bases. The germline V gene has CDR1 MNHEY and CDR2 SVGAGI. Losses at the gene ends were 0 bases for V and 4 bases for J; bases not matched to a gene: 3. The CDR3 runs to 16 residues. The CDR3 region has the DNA TGTGCCAGCAGTTACTCTGGGACAGGGGGCTTCACTGAAGCTTTCTTT. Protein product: CASSYSGTGGFTEAFF.

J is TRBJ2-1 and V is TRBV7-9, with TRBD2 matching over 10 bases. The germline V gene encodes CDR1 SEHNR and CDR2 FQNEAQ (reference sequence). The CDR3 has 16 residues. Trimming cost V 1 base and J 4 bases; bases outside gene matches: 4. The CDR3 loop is CASSLVVGLAYNEQFF. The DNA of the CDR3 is TGTGCCAGCAGCTTAGTAGTGGGACTAGCGTACAATGAGCAGTTCTTC.

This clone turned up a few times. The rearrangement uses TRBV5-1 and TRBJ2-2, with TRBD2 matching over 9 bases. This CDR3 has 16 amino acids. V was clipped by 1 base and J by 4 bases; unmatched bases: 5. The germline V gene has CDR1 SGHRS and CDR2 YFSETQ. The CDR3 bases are TGCGCCAGCAGCTTGAAGGCGGGAGGGCCCACCGGGGAGCTGTTTTTT. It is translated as CASSLKAGGPTGELFF.

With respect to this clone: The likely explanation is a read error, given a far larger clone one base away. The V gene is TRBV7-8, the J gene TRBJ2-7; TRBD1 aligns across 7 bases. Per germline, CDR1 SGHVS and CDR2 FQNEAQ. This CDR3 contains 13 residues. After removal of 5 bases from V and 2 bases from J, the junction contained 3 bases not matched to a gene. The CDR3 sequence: CASSVGQTYEQYF. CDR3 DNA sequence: TGTGCCAGCAGCGTGGGACAGACCTACGAGCAGTACTTC.

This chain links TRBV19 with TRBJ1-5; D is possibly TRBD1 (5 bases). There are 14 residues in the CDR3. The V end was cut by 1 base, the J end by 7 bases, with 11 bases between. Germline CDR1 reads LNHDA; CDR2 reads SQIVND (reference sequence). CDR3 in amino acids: CASSIGPGRQPQHF. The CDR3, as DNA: TGTGCCAGTAGTATAGGGCCAGGGCGACAGCCCCAGCATTTT.

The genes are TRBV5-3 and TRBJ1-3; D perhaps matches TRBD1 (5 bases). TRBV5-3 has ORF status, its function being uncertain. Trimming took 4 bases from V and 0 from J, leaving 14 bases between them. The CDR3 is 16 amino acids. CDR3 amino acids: CARSRGHDDSGNTIYF. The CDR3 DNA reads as TGTGCCAGAAGCCGCGGACACGACGACTCTGGAAACACCATATATTTT.

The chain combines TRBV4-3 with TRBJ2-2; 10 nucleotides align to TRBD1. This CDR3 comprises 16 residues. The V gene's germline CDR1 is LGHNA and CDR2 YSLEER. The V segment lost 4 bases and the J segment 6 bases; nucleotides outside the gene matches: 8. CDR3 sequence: CASSPVGQGYSGELFF. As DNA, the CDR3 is TGCGCCAGCAGCCCGGTGGGACAGGGGTACTCCGGGGAGCTGTTTTTT.

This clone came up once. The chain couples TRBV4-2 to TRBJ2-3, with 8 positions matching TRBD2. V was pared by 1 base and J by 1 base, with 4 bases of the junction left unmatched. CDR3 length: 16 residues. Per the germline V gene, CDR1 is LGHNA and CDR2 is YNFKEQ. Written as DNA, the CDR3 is TGTGCCAGCAGCCAAGCGATTAGCGGGGGCACAGATACGCAGTATTTT. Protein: CASSQAISGGTDTQYF.